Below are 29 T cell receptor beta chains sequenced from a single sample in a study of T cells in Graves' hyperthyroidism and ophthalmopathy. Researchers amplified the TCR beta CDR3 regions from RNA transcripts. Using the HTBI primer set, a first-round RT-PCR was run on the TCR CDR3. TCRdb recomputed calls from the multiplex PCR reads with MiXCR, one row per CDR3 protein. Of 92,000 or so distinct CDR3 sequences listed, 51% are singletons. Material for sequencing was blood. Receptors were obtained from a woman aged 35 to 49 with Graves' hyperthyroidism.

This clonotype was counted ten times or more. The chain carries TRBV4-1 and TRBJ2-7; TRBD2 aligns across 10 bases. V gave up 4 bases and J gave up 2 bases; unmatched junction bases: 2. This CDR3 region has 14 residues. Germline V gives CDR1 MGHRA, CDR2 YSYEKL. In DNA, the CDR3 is TGCGCCAGCAGCCCCGGACTAGCGGCCTACGAGCAGTACTTC. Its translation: CASSPGLAAYEQYF.

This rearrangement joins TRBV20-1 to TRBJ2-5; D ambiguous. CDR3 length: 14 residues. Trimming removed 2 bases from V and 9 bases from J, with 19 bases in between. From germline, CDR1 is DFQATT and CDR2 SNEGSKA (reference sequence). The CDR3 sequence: CSARSDARIWPQYF. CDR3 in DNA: TGCAGTGCTAGATCCGACGCCAGAATATGGCCCCAGTACTTC.

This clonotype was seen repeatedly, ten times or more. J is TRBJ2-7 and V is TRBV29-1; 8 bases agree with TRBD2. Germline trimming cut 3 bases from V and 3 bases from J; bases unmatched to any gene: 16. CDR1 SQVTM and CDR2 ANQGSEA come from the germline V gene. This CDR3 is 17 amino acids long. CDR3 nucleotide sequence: TGCAGCGTTGAGGGTATGGCGTTCGGGAGGGCCAACTACGAGCAGTACTTC. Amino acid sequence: CSVEGMAFGRANYEQYF.

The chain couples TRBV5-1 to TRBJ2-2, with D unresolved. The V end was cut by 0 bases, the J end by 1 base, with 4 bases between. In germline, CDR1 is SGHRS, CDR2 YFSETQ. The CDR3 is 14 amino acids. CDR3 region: CASSLGVNTGELFF. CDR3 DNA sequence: TGCGCCAGCAGCTTGGGAGTGAACACCGGGGAGCTGTTTTTT.

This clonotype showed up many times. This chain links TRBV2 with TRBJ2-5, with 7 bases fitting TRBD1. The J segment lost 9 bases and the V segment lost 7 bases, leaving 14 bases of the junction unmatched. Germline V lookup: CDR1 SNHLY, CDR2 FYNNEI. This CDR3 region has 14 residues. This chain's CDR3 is CASTQDSPGQPQYF. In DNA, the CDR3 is TGTGCCAGCACGCAGGACAGTCCGGGACAGCCCCAGTACTTC.

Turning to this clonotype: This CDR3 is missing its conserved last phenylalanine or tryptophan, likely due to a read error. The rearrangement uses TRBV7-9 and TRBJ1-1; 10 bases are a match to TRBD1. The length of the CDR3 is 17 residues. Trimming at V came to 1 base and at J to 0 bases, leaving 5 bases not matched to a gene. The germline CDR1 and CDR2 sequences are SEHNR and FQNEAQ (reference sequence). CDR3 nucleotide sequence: TGTGCCAGCAGCTTAGGGGACAGGGGCTGGATGAACACTGAAGCTTTCCTT. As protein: CASSLGDRGWMNTEAFL.

CDR3 sequence (DNA): TGCAGTGCTGCGGACCAAGAGACCCAGTACTTC. This translates into CSAADQETQYF. The rearrangement uses TRBV20-1 and TRBJ2-5; the D is unclear. Trimming took off 5 bases at V and 0 bases at J, with 4 bases between the two ends. Germline V gene sequence: CDR1 DFQATT, CDR2 SNEGSKA (reference sequence). The CDR3 is 11 residues long.

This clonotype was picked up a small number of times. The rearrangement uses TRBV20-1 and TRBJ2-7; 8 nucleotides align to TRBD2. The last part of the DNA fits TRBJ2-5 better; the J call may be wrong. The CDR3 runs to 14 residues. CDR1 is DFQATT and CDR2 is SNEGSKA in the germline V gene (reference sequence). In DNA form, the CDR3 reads TGCAGTGGTCAGCGGGAGCTCGCACGGGAGACCCAGTACTTC. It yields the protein CSGQRELARETQYF.

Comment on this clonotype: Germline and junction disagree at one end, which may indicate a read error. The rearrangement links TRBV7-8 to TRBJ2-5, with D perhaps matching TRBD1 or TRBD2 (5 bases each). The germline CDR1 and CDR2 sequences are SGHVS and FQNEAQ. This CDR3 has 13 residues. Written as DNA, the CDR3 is TGCGCCAGCAGCGGTGACAGAGAAGAGACCCAGTACTTC. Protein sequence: CASSGDREETQYF.

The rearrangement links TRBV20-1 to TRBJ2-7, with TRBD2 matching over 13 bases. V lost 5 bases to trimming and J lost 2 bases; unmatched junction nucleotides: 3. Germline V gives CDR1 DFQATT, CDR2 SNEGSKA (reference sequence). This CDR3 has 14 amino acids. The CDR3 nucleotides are TGCAGTGCTCTAGGGACTAGCGGGGCCTACGAGCAGTACTTC. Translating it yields CSALGTSGAYEQYF.

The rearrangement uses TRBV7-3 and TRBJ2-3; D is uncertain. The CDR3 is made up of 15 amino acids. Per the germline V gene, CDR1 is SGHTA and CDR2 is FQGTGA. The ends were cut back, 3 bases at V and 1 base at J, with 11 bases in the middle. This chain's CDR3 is CASSFSGRGTDTQYF. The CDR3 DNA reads TGTGCCAGCAGCTTTTCGGGTAGGGGCACAGATACGCAGTATTTT. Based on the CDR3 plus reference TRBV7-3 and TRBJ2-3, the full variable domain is GAGVSQTPSNKVTEKGKYVELRCDPISGHTALYWYRQSLGQGPEFLIYFQGTGAADDSGLPNDRFFAVRPEGSVSTLKIQRTERGDSAVYLCASSFSGRGTDTQYFGPGTRLTVL.

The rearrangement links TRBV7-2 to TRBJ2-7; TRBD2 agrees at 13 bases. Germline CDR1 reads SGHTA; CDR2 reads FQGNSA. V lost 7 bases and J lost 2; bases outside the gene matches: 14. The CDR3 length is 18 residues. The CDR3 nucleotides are TGTGCCAGCACCAGCTTTGTACTAGCGGGAGGGTCCACCTACGAGCAGTACTTC. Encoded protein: CASTSFVLAGGSTYEQYF.

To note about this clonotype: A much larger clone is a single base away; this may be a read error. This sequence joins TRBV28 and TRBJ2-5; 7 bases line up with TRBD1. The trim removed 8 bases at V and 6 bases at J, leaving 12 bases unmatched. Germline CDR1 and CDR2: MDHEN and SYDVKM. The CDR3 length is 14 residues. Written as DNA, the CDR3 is TGTGCCAGCCGCAGGGGGTTGGGACAAAAGACCCAGTACTTC. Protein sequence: CASRRGLGQKTQYF.

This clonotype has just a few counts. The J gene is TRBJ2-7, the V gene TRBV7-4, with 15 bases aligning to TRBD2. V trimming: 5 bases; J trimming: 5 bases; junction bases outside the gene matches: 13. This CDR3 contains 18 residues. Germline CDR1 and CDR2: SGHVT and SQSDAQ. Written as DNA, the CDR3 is TGTGCCAGCAGCCCGGGACTAGCGGGAGGTAGGGTTGGAGACGAGCAGTACTTC. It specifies CASSPGLAGGRVGDEQYF.

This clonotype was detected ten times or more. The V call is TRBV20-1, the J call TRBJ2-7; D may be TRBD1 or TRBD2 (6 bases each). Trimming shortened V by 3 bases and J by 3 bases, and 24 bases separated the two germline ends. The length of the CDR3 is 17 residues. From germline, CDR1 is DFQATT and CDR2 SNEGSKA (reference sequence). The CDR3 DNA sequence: TGCAGTGCTAGGATCTCGGGGGCGAGCTTCACCTTCTACGAGCAGTACTTC. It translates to CSARISGASFTFYEQYF.

The CDR3 is CASSQGGAGVYGYTF. CDR3 in DNA: TGTGCCAGCAGCCAAGGGGGCGCGGGCGTCTATGGCTACACCTTC. This sequence joins TRBV7-6 and TRBJ1-2, with 7 bases lining up with TRBD1. The CDR3 is 15 amino acids. Per germline, CDR1 SGHVS and CDR2 FNYEAQ. The trim removed 5 bases at V and 4 bases at J, leaving 10 bases unmatched.

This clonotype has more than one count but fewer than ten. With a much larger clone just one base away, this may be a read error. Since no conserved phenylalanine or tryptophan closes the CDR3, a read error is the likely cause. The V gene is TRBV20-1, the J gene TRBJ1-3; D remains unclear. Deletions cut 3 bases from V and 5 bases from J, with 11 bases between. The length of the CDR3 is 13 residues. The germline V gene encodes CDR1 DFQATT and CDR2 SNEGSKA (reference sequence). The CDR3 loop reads CSASEGNRNTIYS. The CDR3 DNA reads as TGCAGTGCTAGCGAGGGTAATAGAAACACCATATATTCT.

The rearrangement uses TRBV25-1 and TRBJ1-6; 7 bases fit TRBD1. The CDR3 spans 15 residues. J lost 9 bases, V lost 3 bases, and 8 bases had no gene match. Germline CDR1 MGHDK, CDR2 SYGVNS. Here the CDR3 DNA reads TGTGCCAGCAGTGAGACAGGGTTTCGGCGTTCACCCCTCCACTTT. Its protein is CASSETGFRRSPLHF.

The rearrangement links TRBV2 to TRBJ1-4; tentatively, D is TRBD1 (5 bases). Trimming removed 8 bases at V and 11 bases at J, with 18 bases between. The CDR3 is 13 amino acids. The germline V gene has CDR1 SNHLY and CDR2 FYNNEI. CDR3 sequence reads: CASGTAGLYKLFF. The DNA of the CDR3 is TGTGCCAGCGGTACGGCAGGGTTGTATAAACTGTTTTTT.

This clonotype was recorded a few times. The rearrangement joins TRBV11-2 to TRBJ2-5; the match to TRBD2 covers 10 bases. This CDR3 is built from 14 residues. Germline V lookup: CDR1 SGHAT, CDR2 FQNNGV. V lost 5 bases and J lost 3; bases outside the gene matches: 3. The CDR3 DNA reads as TGTGCCAGCAGCCGTACTAGCGGGGAAGAGACCCAGTACTTC. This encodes CASSRTSGEETQYF. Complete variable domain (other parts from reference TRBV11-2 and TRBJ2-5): EAGVAQSPRYKIIEKRQSVAFWCNPISGHATLYWYQQILGQGPKLLIQFQNNGVVDDSQLPKDRFSAERLKGVDSTLKIQPAKLEDSAVYLCASSRTSGEETQYFGPGTRLLVL.

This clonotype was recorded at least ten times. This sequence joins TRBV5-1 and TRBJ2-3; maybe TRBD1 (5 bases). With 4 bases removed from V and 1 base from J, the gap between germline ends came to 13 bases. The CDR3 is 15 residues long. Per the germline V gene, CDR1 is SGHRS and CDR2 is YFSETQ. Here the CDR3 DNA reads TGCGCCAGCAGCGCCCAGGGTGGAGGCACAGATACGCAGTATTTT. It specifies CASSAQGGGTDTQYF. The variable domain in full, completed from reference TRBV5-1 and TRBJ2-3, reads KAGVTQTPRYLIKTRGQQVTLSCSPISGHRSVSWYQQTPGQGLQFLFEYFSETQRNKGNFPGRFSGRQFSNSRSEMNVSTLELGDSALYLCASSAQGGGTDTQYFGPGTRLTVL.

In DNA, the CDR3 is TGTGCCAGCAGCTTAGCTGGGGCGACTGATACGCAGTATTTT. Protein: CASSLAGATDTQYF. The chain recombines TRBV7-6 with TRBJ2-3; a possible D gene is TRBD1 (5 bases). The CDR3 consists of 14 residues. Trimming cost V 0 bases and J 6 bases, with 10 bases left between them. Germline V lookup: CDR1 SGHVS, CDR2 FNYEAQ.

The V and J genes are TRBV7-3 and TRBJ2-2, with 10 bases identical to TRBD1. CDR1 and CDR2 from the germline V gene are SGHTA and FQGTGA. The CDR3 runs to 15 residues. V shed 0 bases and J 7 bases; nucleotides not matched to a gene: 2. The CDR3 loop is CASSLTGTGVGELFF. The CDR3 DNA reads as TGTGCCAGCAGCTTAACCGGGACAGGGGTCGGGGAGCTGTTTTTT.

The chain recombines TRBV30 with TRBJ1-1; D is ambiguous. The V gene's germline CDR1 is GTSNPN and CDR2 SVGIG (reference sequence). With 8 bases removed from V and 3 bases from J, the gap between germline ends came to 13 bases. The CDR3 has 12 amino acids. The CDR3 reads CAGGTGYTEAFF. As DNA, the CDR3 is TGTGCCGGTGGAACGGGATACACTGAAGCTTTCTTT.

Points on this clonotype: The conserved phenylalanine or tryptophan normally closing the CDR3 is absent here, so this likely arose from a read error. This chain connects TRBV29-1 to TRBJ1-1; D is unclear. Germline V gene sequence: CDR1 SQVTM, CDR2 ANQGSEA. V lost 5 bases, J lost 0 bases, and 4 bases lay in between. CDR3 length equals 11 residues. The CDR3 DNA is TGCAGCGTTCCTTTGAACACTGAAGCTTTCCTT. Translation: CSVPLNTEAFL.

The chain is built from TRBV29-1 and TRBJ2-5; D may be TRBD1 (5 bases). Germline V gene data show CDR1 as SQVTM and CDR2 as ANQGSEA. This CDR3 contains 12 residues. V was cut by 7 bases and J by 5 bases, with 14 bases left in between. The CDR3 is CSAPQGFETQYF. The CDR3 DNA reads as TGCAGCGCTCCCCAGGGATTTGAGACCCAGTACTTC. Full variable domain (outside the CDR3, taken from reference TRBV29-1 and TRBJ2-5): SAVISQKPSRDICQRGTSLTIQCQVDSQVTMMFWYRQQPGQSLTLIATANQGSEATYESGFVIDKFPISRPNLTFSTLTVSNMSPEDSSIYLCSAPQGFETQYFGPGTRLLVL.

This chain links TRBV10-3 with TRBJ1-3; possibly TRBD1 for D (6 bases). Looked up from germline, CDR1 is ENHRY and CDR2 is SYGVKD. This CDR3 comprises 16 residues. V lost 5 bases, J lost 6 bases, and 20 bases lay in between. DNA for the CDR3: TGTGCCATCAGTTCACCGGGACAATGGAACGCAAACACCATATATTTT. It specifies CAISSPGQWNANTIYF.

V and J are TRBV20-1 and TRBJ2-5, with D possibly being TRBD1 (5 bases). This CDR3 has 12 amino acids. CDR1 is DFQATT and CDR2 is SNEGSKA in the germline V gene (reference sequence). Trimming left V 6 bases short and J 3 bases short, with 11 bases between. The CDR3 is CSACSGKETQYF. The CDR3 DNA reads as TGCAGTGCCTGCTCAGGGAAAGAGACCCAGTACTTC.

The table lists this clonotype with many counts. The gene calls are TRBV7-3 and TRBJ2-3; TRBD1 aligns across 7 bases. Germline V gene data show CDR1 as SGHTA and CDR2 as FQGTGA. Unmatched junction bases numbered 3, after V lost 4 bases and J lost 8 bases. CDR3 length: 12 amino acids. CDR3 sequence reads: CASSSGQSTQYF. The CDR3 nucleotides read TGTGCCAGCAGCTCGGGACAGTCTACGCAGTATTTT.